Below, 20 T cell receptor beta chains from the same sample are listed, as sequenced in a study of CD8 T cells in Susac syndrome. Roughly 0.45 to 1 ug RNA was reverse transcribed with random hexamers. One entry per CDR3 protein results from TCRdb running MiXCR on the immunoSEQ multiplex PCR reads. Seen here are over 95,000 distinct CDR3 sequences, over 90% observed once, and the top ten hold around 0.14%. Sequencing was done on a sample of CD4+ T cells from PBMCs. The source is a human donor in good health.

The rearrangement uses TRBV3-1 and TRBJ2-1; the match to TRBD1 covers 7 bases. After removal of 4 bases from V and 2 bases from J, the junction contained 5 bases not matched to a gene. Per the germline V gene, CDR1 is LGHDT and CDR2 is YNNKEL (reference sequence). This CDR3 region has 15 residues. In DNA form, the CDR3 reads TGTGCCAGCAGCCCGACAGGGTCCCCCTACAATGAGCAGTTCTTC. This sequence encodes CASSPTGSPYNEQFF.

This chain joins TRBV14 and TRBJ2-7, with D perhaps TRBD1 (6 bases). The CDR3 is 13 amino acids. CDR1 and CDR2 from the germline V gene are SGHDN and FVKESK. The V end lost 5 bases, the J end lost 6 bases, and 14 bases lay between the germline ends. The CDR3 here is CASSFQTGPEQYF. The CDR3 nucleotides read TGTGCCAGCAGCTTCCAGACAGGTCCCGAGCAGTACTTC.

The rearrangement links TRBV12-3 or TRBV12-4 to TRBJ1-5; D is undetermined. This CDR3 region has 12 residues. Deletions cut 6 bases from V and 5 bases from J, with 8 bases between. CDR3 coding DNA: TGTGCCAGCAGCCCGCGTGATCAGCCCCAGCATTTT. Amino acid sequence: CASSPRDQPQHF.

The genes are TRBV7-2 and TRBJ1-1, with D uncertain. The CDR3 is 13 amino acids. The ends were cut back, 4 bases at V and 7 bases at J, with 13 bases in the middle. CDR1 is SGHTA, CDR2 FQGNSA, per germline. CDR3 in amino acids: CASSSPILDEAFF. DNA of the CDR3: TGTGCCAGCAGCTCCCCCATTTTGGATGAAGCTTTCTTT.

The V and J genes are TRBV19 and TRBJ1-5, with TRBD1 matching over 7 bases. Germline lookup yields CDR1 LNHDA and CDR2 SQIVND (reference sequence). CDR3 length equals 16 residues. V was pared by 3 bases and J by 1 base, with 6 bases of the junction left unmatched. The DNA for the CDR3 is TGTGCCAGTAGTATGCAACAGGGGACAAGCAATCAGCCCCAGCATTTT. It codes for CASSMQQGTSNQPQHF.

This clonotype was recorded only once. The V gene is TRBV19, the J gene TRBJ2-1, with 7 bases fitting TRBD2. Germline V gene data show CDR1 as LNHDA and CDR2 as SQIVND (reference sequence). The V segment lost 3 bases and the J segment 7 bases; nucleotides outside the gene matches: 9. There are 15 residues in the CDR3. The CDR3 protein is CASSISSGYKNEQFF. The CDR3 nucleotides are TGTGCCAGTAGTATCTCTAGCGGATACAAGAATGAGCAGTTCTTC.

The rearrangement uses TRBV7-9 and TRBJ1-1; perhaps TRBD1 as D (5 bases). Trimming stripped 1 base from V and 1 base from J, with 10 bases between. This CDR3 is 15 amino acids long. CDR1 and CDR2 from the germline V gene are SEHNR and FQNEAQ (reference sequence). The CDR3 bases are TGTGCCAGCAGCTTAGGTTTGGGGCAGAACACTGAAGCTTTCTTT. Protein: CASSLGLGQNTEAFF.

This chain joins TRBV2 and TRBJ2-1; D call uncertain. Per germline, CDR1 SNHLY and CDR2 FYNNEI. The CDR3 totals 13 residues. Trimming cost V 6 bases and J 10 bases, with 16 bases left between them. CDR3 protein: CASRNGPGWEQFF. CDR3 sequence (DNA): TGTGCCAGCAGGAACGGGCCGGGCTGGGAGCAGTTCTTC.

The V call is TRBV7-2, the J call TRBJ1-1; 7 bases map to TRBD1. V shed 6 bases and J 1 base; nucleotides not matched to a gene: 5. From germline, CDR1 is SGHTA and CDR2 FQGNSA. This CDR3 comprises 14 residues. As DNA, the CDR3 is TGTGCCAGCAGTGGACAGGTGGGGAACACTGAAGCTTTCTTT. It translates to CASSGQVGNTEAFF.

The DNA for the CDR3 is TGTGCCAGCAGCCAATATGGGGGGGCAGGTCAGAATGAGCAGTTCTTC. Protein: CASSQYGGAGQNEQFF. The J gene is TRBJ2-1, the V gene TRBV9; D perhaps matches TRBD2 (7 bases). Trimming stripped 4 bases from V and 7 bases from J, with 21 bases between. CDR3 length equals 16 residues. Germline V lookup: CDR1 SGDLS, CDR2 YYNGEE.

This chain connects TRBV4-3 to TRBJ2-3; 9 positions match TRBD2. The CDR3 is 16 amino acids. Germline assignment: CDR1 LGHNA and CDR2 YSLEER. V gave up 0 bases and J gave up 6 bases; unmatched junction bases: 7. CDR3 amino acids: CASSQDSAGGRDTQYF. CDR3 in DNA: TGCGCCAGCAGCCAAGATTCCGCGGGAGGGAGGGATACGCAGTATTTT.

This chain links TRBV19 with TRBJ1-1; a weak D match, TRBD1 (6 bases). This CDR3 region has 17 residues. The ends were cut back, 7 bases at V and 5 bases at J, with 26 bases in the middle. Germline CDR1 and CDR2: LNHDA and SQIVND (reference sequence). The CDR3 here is CASNSLGDTHRRTEAFF. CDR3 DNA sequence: TGTGCCAGTAACTCCCTCGGGGACACCCACCGCAGGACTGAAGCTTTCTTT.

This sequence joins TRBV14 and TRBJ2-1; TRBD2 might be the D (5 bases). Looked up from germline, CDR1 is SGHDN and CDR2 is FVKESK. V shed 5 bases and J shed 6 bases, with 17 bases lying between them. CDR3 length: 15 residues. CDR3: CASSAVGTGFNEQFF. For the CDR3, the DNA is TGTGCCAGCAGCGCCGTAGGAACGGGGTTCAATGAGCAGTTCTTC.

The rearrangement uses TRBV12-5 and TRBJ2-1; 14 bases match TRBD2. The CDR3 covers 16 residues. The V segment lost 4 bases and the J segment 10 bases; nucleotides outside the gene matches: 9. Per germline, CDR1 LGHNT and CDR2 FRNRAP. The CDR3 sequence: CASGSPGTSGSGEQFF. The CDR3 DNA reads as TGTGCTAGTGGTTCCCCCGGGACTAGCGGGAGTGGAGAGCAGTTCTTC.

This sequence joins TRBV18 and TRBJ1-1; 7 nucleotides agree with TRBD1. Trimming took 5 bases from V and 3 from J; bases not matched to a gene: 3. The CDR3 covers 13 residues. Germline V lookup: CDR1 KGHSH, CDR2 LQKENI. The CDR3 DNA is TGTGCCAGCTCATTAGACAGGGACACTGAAGCTTTCTTT. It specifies CASSLDRDTEAFF.

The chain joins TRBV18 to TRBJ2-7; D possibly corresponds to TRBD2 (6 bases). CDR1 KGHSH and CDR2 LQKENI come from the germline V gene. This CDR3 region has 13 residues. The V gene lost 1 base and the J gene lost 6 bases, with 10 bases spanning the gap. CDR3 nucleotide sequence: TGTGCCAGCTCACCACGGGACTCCGGCGAGCAGTACTTC. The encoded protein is CASSPRDSGEQYF.

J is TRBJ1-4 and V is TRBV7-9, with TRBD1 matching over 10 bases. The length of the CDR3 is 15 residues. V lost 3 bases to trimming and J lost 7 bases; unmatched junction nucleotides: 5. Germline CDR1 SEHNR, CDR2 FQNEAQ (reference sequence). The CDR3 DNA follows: TGTGCCAGCAGCTTGGGGACAGGGGTTGGTGAAAAACTGTTTTTT. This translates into CASSLGTGVGEKLFF.

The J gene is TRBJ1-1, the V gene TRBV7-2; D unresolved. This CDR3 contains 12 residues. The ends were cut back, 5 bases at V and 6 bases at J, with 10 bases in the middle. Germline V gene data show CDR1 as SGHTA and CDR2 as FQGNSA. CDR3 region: CASSIVFSEAFF. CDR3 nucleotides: TGTGCCAGCAGCATTGTTTTTTCTGAAGCTTTCTTT.

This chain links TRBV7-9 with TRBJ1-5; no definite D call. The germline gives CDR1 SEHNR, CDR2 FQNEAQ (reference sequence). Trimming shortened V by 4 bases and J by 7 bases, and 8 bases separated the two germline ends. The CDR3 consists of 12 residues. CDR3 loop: CASSSPGQPQHF. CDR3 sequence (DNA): TGTGCCAGCAGCTCCCCGGGACAGCCCCAGCATTTT.

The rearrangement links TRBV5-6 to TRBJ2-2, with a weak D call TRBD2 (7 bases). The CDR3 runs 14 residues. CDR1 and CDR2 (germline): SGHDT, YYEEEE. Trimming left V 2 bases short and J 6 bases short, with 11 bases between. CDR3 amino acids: CASSFGGAAGELFF. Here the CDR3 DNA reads TGTGCCAGCAGCTTTGGGGGGGCGGCCGGGGAGCTGTTTTTT.